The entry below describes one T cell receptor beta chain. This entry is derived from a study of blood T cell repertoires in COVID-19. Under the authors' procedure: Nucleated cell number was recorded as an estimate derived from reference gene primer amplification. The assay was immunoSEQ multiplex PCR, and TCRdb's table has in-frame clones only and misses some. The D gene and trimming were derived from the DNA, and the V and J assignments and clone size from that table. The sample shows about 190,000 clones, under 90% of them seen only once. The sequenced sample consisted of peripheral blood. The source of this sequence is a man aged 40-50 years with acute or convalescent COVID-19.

This chain's CDR3 is CASSAGQGTEAFF. Here the CDR3 DNA reads TGTGCCAGCTCAGCGGGACAGGGAACTGAAGCTTTCTTT. V and J are TRBV18 and TRBJ1-1; 9 bases are a match to TRBD1. The CDR3 runs 13 residues. With 5 bases clipped from V and 5 bases from J, the junction kept 3 bases outside the gene matches. The germline gives CDR1 KGHSH, CDR2 LQKENI.